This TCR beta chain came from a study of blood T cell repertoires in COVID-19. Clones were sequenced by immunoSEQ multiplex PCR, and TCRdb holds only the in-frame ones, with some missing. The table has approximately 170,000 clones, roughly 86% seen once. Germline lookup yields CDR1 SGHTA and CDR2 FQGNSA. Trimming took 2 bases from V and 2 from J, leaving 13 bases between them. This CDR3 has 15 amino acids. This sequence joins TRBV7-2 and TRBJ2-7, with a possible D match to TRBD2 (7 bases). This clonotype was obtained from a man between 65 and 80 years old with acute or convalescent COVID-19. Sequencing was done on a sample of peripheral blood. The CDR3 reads CASSLRGGGTYEQYF. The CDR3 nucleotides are TGTGCCAGCAGCTTAAGAGGGGGAGGGACCTACGAGCAGTACTTC.